These 31 T cell receptor beta chains were sequenced from one sample in a study of T cells expressing NK-cell markers. TCRdb reworked the 5' RACE reads into one entry per CDR3 protein, no DNA. This table lists 500,000 or so distinct CDR3 sequences. The sequenced material came from blood T cells: a sorted CD56 or NKG2C T cell subset, CD4+ or CD8+ T cells, or bulk PBMC T cells (not recorded which). These receptor sequences come from a man between 18 and 35 years old in good health.

The chain joins TRBV24-1 to TRBJ1-5; the D gene TCRdb calls, TRBD1, cannot be checked with no DNA. The CDR3 is 15 residues long. CDR1 is KGHDR and CDR2 is SFDVKD in the germline V gene. CDR3 protein: CATGRTGASNQPQHF.

V usage is TRBV12-3 or TRBV12-4 and J usage is TRBJ1-6. The CDR3 is made up of 14 amino acids. CDR3 sequence: CASSQKHTDSPLHF.

The CDR3 sequence is CASRRRFGMYNEQFF. This chain links TRBV7-2 with TRBJ2-1. Per the germline V gene, CDR1 is SGHTA and CDR2 is FQGNSA. The CDR3 loop spans 15 amino acids.

The chain is built from TRBV19 and TRBJ2-1; the TRBD2 assignment by TCRdb is unverifiable without DNA. CDR1 and CDR2 (germline): LNHDA, SQIVND (reference sequence). The CDR3 covers 13 residues. The CDR3 loop reads CASSGTSYNEQFF.

The chain has TRBV20-1 and TRBJ2-7; TCRdb picks TRBD1, but there is no DNA to check that call. The CDR3 runs to 14 residues. The germline CDR1 and CDR2 sequences are DFQATT and SNEGSKA (reference sequence). The chain's CDR3 is CSATDRGNDYEQYF.

The CDR3 sequence: CSVEAGTLEQYF. J is TRBJ2-7 and V is TRBV29-1; TCRdb calls TRBD2, which cannot be checked without DNA. CDR1 SQVTM and CDR2 ANQGSEA come from the germline V gene. The CDR3 consists of 12 residues.

The chain joins TRBV5-1 to TRBJ1-4; TCRdb returns TRBD1, unconfirmable since there is no DNA. Germline CDR1 reads SGHRS; CDR2 reads YFSETQ. The CDR3 spans 16 residues. The CDR3 reads CASSSGQGGTNEKLFF.

V is TRBV18 and J is TRBJ2-1; TCRdb's assignment of TRBD1 cannot be checked, as there is no DNA. Germline V gives CDR1 KGHSH, CDR2 LQKENI. The CDR3 length is 12 residues. CDR3 region: CASSPNGQEQFF.

The chain combines TRBV27 with TRBJ2-7; checking the TCRdb D call of TRBD2 is not possible without DNA. Germline V gene lookup returns CDR1 MNHEY and CDR2 SMNVEV (reference sequence). This CDR3 comprises 17 residues. The CDR3 sequence is CASSPPGLAGVRGEQYF.

The chain uses TRBV6-2 or TRBV6-3 and TRBJ2-1; checking the TCRdb D call of TRBD2 is not possible without DNA. Per germline, CDR1 MNHEY and CDR2 SVGEGT. The CDR3 totals 14 residues. The CDR3 protein is CASRLPVAANEQFF.

This rearrangement joins TRBV5-6 to TRBJ2-1; TCRdb selects TRBD2, and the lack of DNA leaves this call unchecked. Germline-derived CDR1 and CDR2 are SGHDT and YYEEEE. The CDR3 spans 16 residues. CDR3 residues: CASSLSGASQANEQFF.

The chain combines TRBV20-1 with TRBJ2-1; TCRdb calls TRBD2, which cannot be checked without DNA. Germline assignment: CDR1 DFQATT and CDR2 SNEGSKA (reference sequence). There are 11 residues in the CDR3. CDR3 amino acids: CSAISGGEQFF.

The chain combines TRBV12-3 or TRBV12-4 with TRBJ1-2; TCRdb's D call, TRBD1, is unchecked because there is no DNA. The CDR3 runs to 15 residues. The CDR3 sequence: CASSVAGQGLLGYTF.

The V call is TRBV20-1, the J call TRBJ1-5. The length of the CDR3 is 16 residues. The germline gives CDR1 DFQATT, CDR2 SNEGSKA (reference sequence). Here the CDR3 reads CSALDQEVGSNQPQHF.

This chain links TRBV27 with TRBJ1-2; TCRdb designates TRBD1, a call that cannot be tested without DNA. Germline values: CDR1 MNHEY, CDR2 SMNVEV (reference sequence). CDR3 length equals 16 residues. The CDR3 sequence is CASTRLTGVPNYGYTF.

The rearrangement links TRBV27 to TRBJ2-3; the D call from TCRdb, TRBD1, cannot be confirmed without DNA. The CDR3 consists of 16 residues. Germline V gene sequence: CDR1 MNHEY, CDR2 SMNVEV (reference sequence). CDR3 loop: CASSSSGIRSTDTQYF.

The chain couples TRBV10-3 to TRBJ2-2; TCRdb's D call, TRBD1, is unchecked because there is no DNA. The CDR3 has 17 amino acids. The germline V gene has CDR1 ENHRY and CDR2 SYGVKD. CDR3 amino acids: CAISDTTGGSGTGELFF.

The chain couples TRBV11-2 to TRBJ2-1; there is no DNA to check the TCRdb D call of TRBD1. Per the germline V gene, CDR1 is SGHAT and CDR2 is FQNNGV. The CDR3 extends over 18 amino acids. The CDR3 sequence: CASSLRGSDRVAYNEQFF.

CDR3 in amino acids: CASSADQGAHYNEQFF. J is TRBJ2-1 and V is TRBV9. CDR3 length equals 16 residues. CDR1 and CDR2 (germline): SGDLS, YYNGEE.

This CDR3 reads CASSLGLAGEADTQYF. The chain uses TRBV7-9 and TRBJ2-3; no DNA is available, so the TRBD2 call from TCRdb remains unchecked. The CDR3 contains 16 residues. Germline-derived CDR1 and CDR2 are SEHNR and FQNEAQ (reference sequence).

The rearrangement links TRBV10-3 to TRBJ1-5; TCRdb selects TRBD1, and the lack of DNA leaves this call unchecked. In germline, CDR1 is ENHRY, CDR2 SYGVKD. The CDR3 is made up of 14 amino acids. The CDR3 protein is CAIQGEASNQPQHF.

The rearrangement uses TRBV10-3 and TRBJ2-5; as DNA is missing, the TRBD1 call by TCRdb cannot be tested. In germline, CDR1 is ENHRY, CDR2 SYGVKD. The CDR3 runs to 14 residues. CDR3 loop: CAISELRTGETQYF.

The chain is built from TRBV7-9 and TRBJ1-6; TCRdb reports TRBD1, a call that lacks DNA to check it against. From germline, CDR1 is SEHNR and CDR2 FQNEAQ (reference sequence). The CDR3 consists of 12 residues. CDR3 region: CASRKPLLPLHF.

The V call is TRBV7-8, the J call TRBJ2-7; TCRdb's D call, TRBD1, is unchecked because there is no DNA. Germline CDR1 is SGHVS and CDR2 is FQNEAQ. The CDR3 runs 14 residues. The CDR3 protein is CASSAQGAGYEQYF.

V and J are TRBV20-1 and TRBJ2-7; TCRdb selects TRBD2, and the lack of DNA leaves this call unchecked. This CDR3 contains 18 residues. Germline CDR1 DFQATT, CDR2 SNEGSKA (reference sequence). The CDR3 region is CSARVTGRGLAGVYEQYF.

This chain uses TRBV5-1 with TRBJ2-1; TCRdb's D call, TRBD1, is unchecked because there is no DNA. Germline V gene lookup returns CDR1 SGHRS and CDR2 YFSETQ. The CDR3 is 14 residues long. The CDR3 protein is CASSLAGQGDEQFF. The full variable domain, with the rest looked up from reference TRBV5-1 and TRBJ2-1, is KAGVTQTPRYLIKTRGQQVTLSCSPISGHRSVSWYQQTPGQGLQFLFEYFSETQRNKGNFPGRFSGRQFSNSRSEMNVSTLELGDSALYLCASSLAGQGDEQFFGPGTRLTVL.

This chain links TRBV24-1 with TRBJ2-2; absent DNA, TCRdb's TRBD2 call cannot be checked. The CDR3 totals 16 residues. The germline gives CDR1 KGHDR, CDR2 SFDVKD. The CDR3 sequence: CATSDPFYASDGELFF.

The J gene is TRBJ1-4, the V gene TRBV2. Germline V gives CDR1 SNHLY, CDR2 FYNNEI. This CDR3 spans 14 amino acids. The CDR3: CASSGSIINEKLFF.

The V call is TRBV29-1, the J call TRBJ2-2; TCRdb proposes TRBD1, but this gene call is untestable without DNA. Germline V gene sequence: CDR1 SQVTM, CDR2 ANQGSEA. This CDR3 spans 15 amino acids. The CDR3 reads CSVVGAGWDTGELFF.

This chain joins TRBV12-3 or TRBV12-4 and TRBJ2-5. The CDR3 consists of 14 residues. CDR3 protein: CASSFRTTQETQYF.

The chain couples TRBV28 to TRBJ2-7; with no DNA, the TCRdb D assignment of TRBD2 cannot be verified. The germline V gene has CDR1 MDHEN and CDR2 SYDVKM. CDR3 length: 13 amino acids. The CDR3 loop reads CASSFREGSEQYF.